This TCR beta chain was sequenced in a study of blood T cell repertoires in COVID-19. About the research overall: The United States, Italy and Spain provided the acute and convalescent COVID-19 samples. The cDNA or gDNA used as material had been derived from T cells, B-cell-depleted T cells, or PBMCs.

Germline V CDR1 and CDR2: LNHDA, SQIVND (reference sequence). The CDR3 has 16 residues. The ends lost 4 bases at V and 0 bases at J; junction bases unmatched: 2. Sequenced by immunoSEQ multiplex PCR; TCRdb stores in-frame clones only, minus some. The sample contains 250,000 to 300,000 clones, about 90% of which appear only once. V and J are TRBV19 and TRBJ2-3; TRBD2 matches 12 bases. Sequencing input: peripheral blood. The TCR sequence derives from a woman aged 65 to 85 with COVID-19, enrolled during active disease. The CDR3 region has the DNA TGTGCCAGTAGTAGGACTAGCGGGGTTAGCACAGATACGCAGTATTTT. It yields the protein CASSRTSGVSTDTQYF.